These 8 T cell receptor beta chains came from one sample sequenced in a study of shared clonotypes between healthy human individuals (dated by TCRdb to 2020 to 2022). The library relied on the immunoSEQ multiplex PCR assay. The immuneACCESS repertoire file appears here via TCRdb, limited to in-frame rearrangements. These files lack a portion of the clones; in checked studies, under half of the deficit traces to unresolved V genes, and the cause of the others is not known. In all, the sample holds around 700,000 clones, and approximately 79% of those were seen once. The ten largest clones capture approximately 1.7% of the sample. The specimen sequenced was memory CD4+ T cells sorted from blood. In the paper's terms, the cell subset or site label means: CD45RA-negative fraction. The receptor set was obtained from a woman aged 25 to 39 in good health.

This chain uses TRBV27 with TRBJ1-1, with TRBD1 matching over 7 bases. Unmatched junction bases numbered 6, after V lost 1 base and J lost 4 bases. The CDR3 covers 15 residues. Germline assignment: CDR1 MNHEY and CDR2 SMNVEV (reference sequence). The chain's CDR3 is CASSLFRQGPTEAFF. The DNA of the CDR3 is TGTGCCAGCAGTTTATTCCGACAGGGACCCACTGAAGCTTTCTTT.

This chain connects TRBV10-3 to TRBJ2-3; 9 nucleotides align to TRBD1. There are 15 residues in the CDR3. V was pared by 7 bases and J by 5 bases, with 10 bases of the junction left unmatched. Germline V gene lookup returns CDR1 ENHRY and CDR2 SYGVKD. CDR3 nucleotide sequence: TGTGCCATCACTCCGGGACAGGGCCAGGGAGATACGCAGTATTTT. Protein: CAITPGQGQGDTQYF.

This clone was counted a single time. This chain connects TRBV2 to TRBJ2-7; D remains unclear. Trimming cost V 8 bases and J 2 bases, with 7 bases left between them. Germline V lookup: CDR1 SNHLY, CDR2 FYNNEI. This CDR3 has 11 residues. CDR3 protein: CASAITYEQYF. The CDR3 bases are TGTGCCAGCGCGATTACCTACGAGCAGTACTTC.

The chain couples TRBV2 to TRBJ2-3, with TRBD2 matching 8 bases. J was trimmed by 4 bases and V by 3 bases; bases with no gene match: 18. Germline CDR1 and CDR2: SNHLY and FYNNEI. The length of the CDR3 is 19 residues. The DNA for the CDR3 is TGTGCCAGCAGTGATCTAGCGGGCGCCTCTGCCTTGAACTCAGATACGCAGTATTTT. Translated, it gives CASSDLAGASALNSDTQYF.

This chain joins TRBV5-1 and TRBJ2-7; a weak D match, TRBD2 (7 bases). Germline CDR1 is SGHRS and CDR2 is YFSETQ. Between the trimmed V and J ends, which lost 5 bases and 4 bases, there was a span of 16 bases. CDR3 length equals 14 residues. CDR3 amino acids: CASRREQGWYEQYF. CDR3 nucleotides: TGCGCCAGCAGGCGGGAGCAGGGGTGGTACGAGCAGTACTTC. Using reference TRBV5-1 and TRBJ2-7 for the parts outside the CDR3, the full variable domain is KAGVTQTPRYLIKTRGQQVTLSCSPISGHRSVSWYQQTPGQGLQFLFEYFSETQRNKGNFPGRFSGRQFSNSRSEMNVSTLELGDSALYLCASRREQGWYEQYFGPGTRLTVT.

The chain is built from TRBV28 and TRBJ1-2; D is unclear. Germline CDR1 is MDHEN and CDR2 is SYDVKM. V was cut by 7 bases and J by 3 bases, with 15 bases left in between. CDR3 length equals 14 residues. The CDR3 reads CASTEGRNYYGYTF. CDR3 DNA: TGTGCCAGCACCGAGGGAAGGAACTACTATGGCTACACCTTC.

J is TRBJ2-5 and V is TRBV6-1; 10 positions agree with TRBD2. The CDR3 runs to 14 residues. Per germline, CDR1 MNHNS and CDR2 SASEGT. Trimming at V came to 6 bases and at J to 4 bases, leaving 5 bases not matched to a gene. The CDR3 loop is CASRVSGRLETQYF. CDR3 nucleotides: TGTGCCAGCAGAGTTAGCGGGAGGCTAGAGACCCAGTACTTC.

V and J are TRBV5-4 and TRBJ2-5, with D perhaps TRBD1 (6 bases). The V gene's germline CDR1 is SGHNT and CDR2 YYREEE (reference sequence). This CDR3 is 15 amino acids long. V gave up 4 bases and J gave up 0 bases, with 13 bases separating them. The CDR3 here is CASSRRKGDQETQYF. CDR3 coding DNA: TGTGCCAGCAGCCGGCGGAAGGGGGACCAAGAGACCCAGTACTTC.